This T cell receptor beta chain was sequenced during a study of beta chain features in type 1 diabetes. Across the whole study: Healthy donors and patients showed comparable age, gender and cell yields. All samples combined gave fewer than 110 million sorted cells for examination. Broader study findings: Moderate yet significant TCRB CDR3 shortening was seen in Type 1 diabetes patients in all four CD4+ subsets. These data did not resolve whether HLA type affects TCRB rearrangement.

The V gene lost 1 base and the J gene lost 0 bases, with 8 bases spanning the gap. The CDR3 extends over 15 amino acids. Looked up from germline, CDR1 is SGHRS and CDR2 is YFSETQ. cDNA synthesis used the whole RNA isolate, giving expressed TCRB sequences. Assay: immunoSEQ multiplex PCR; the TCRdb copy retains only in-frame clones and omits some. The sample lists 600,000 to 750,000 clones, 12% occurring once. Details on this clone: Its specificity is unknown.

Naive, central memory, regulatory and stem cell-like memory cells within the CD4+ compartment were sorted using CD45RO/CCR7/CD25/CD127/CD95/CD27. Material for sequencing was naive CD4+ T cells from blood. The receptor comes from a man aged 25 to 40 with type 1 diabetes. V is TRBV5-1 and J is TRBJ1-3, with D uncertain. The CDR3 spells CASSLMPVSGNTIYF. The CDR3, as DNA: TGCGCCAGCAGCTTGATGCCAGTCTCTGGAAACACCATATATTTT.